This T cell receptor (beta chain) was identified in a study of blood T cells in healthy people across ages. PCR was performed a second time for about 7 to 12 cycles using a sample-barcoded 5' primer and a J-beta primer mix. In TCRdb, the 5' RACE reads were re-called with MiXCR into one record per CDR3 protein. The table records 2 million or so distinct CDR3 sequences, 49% of them present only once. Germline V gene sequence: CDR1 SGHRS, CDR2 YFSETQ. The CDR3 covers 15 residues. A remark on this clonotype: At one of its ends the junction is not consistent with the germline gene, which may arise from a read error.

The sequenced material came from blood. V gene TRBV5-1 combines with J gene TRBJ2-1; 7 bases fit TRBD1. This TCR came from a woman aged 40 to 49 in good health. The DNA of the CDR3 is TGCGCCAGCAGGGCCGGGGCAGGGGGTTACAATGAGCGGTTCTTC. Translating gives CASRAGAGGYNERFF.